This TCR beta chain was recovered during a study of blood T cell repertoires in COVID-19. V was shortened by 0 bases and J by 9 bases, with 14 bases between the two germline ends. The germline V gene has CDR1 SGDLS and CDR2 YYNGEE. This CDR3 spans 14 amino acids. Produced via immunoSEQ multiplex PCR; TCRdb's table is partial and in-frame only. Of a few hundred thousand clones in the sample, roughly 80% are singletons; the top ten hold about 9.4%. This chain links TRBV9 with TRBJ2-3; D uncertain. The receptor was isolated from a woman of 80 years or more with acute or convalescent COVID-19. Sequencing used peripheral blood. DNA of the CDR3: TGTGCCAGCAGCGTAGGCCCCTTAGGAGTCACGCAGTATTTT. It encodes CASSVGPLGVTQYF.